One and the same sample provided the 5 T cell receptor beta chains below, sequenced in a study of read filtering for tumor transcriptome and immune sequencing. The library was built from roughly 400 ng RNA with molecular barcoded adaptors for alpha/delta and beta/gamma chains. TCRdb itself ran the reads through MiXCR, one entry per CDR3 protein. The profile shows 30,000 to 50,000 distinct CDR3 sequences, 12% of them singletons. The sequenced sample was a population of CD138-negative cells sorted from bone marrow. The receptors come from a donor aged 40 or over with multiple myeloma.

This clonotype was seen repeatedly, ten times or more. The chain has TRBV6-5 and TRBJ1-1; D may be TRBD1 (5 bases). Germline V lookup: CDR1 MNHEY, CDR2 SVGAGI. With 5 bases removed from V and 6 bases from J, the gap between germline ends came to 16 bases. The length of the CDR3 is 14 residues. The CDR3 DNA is TGTGCCAGCAGTCCACGTGGGGGTAATCCTGAAGCTTTCTTT. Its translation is CASSPRGGNPEAFF.

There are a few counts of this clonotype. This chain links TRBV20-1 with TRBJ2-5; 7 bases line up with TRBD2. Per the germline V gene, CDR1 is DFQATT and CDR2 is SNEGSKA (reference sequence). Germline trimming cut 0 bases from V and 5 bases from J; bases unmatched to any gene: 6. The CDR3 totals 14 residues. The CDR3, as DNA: TGCAGTGCTAGAGATAGGCTGGGGGGGGAGACCCAGTACTTC. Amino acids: CSARDRLGGETQYF.

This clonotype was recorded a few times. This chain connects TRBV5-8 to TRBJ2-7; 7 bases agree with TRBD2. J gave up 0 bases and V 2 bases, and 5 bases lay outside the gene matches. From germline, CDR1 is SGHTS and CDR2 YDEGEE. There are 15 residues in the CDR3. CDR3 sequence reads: CASSLGEGRSYEQYF. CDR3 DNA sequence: TGTGCCAGCAGCTTAGGGGAGGGCCGCTCCTACGAGCAGTACTTC.

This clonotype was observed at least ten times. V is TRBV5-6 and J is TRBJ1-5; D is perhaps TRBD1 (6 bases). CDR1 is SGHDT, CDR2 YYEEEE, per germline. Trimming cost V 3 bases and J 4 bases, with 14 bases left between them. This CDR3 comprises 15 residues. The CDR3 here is CASSSDSTRNQPQHF. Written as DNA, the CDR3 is TGTGCCAGCAGCTCGGACAGCACGAGGAATCAGCCCCAGCATTTT.

The CDR3 loop is CASSPGTGYHEQFF. In DNA form, the CDR3 reads TGTGCCAGCAGCCCCGGGACAGGGTATCATGAGCAGTTCTTC. This rearrangement joins TRBV7-8 to TRBJ2-1, with 9 bases fitting TRBD1. Germline CDR1 is SGHVS and CDR2 is FQNEAQ. V shed 5 bases, J shed 8 bases, and the junction held 7 bases outside the gene matches. The CDR3 extends over 14 amino acids.